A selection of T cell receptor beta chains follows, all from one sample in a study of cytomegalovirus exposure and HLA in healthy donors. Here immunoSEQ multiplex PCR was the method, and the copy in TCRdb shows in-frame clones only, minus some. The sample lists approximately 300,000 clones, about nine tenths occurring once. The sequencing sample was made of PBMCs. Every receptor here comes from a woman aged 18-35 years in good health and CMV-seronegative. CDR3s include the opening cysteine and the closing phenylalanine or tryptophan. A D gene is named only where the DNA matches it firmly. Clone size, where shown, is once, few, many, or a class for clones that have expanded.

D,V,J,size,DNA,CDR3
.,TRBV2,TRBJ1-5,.,TGTGCCAGCAGTGTGTCAGGGAGGGATCAGCCCCAGCATTTT,CASSVSGRDQPQHF
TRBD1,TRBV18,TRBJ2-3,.,TGTGCCAGCTCACCACCACAAGGACAGGGCCCAGATACGCAGTATTTT,CASSPPQGQGPDTQYF
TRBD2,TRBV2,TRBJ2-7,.,TGTGCCAGCAGTGACGGCGCGGGAGGGTACTACGAGCAGTACTTC,CASSDGAGGYYEQYF
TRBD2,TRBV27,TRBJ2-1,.,TGTGCCAGCAGACCTACATCTAGCGGGAGGGCCGGTTACAATGAGCAGTTCTTC,CASRPTSSGRAGYNEQFF
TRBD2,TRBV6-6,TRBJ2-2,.,TGTGCCAGCATGACTAGCGAGTCCGGGGAGCTGTTTTTT,CASMTSESGELFF
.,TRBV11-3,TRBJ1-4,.,TGTGCCAGCAGCTTAAGTGATGAGGCCCCTAATGAAAAACTGTTTTTT,CASSLSDEAPNEKLFF
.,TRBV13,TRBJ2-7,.,TGTGCCAGCAGCTCAGGCGGTAGCTCCTACGAGCAGTACTTC,CASSSGGSSYEQYF
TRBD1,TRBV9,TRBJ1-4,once,TGTGCCAGCAGCGTCGGGACAGGGGCAACTAATGAAAAACTGTTTTTT,CASSVGTGATNEKLFF
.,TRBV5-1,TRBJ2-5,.,TGCGCCAGCAGCTTGGTTCCAGGATCGGGGGAGACCCAGTACTTC,CASSLVPGSGETQYF
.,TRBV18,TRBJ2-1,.,TGTGCCAGCTCACAGACTAGACGGACCTACAATGAGCAGTTCTTC,CASSQTRRTYNEQFF
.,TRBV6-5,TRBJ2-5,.,TGTGCCAGCAGCCCTCGGTGGGGGGTGGCAGAGACCCAGTACTTC,CASSPRWGVAETQYF
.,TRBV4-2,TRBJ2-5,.,TGTGCCAGCAGCCAACGTGAACAGGGCTCCCAAGAGACCCAGTACTTC,CASSQREQGSQETQYF
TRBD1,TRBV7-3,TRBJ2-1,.,TGTGCCAGCAGCCCGGGGACAGGCTACAATGAGCAGTTCTTC,CASSPGTGYNEQFF
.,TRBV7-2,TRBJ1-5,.,TGTGCCAGCAGCCCGAGCGGTCAGCCCCAGCATTTT,CASSPSGQPQHF
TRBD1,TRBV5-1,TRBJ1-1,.,TGCGCCAGCAGCGTCACCGGGACAGGGAACACTGAAGCTTTCTTT,CASSVTGTGNTEAFF
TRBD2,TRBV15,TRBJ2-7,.,TGTGCCACGCGAGGGACTAGCGGAACCTACGAGCAGTACTTC,CATRGTSGTYEQYF
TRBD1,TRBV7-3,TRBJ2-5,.,TGTGCCAGCAGCTCCAGTCGGGACAGCCAAGAGACCCAGTACTTC,CASSSSRDSQETQYF
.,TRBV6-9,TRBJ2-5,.,TGTGCCAGCACCCACATAGCCCCCGACAAGAGGGCCCAGTACTTC,CASTHIAPDKRAQYF
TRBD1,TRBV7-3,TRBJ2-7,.,TGTGCCAGCAGCCTCGGGACAGGGGTGGGCGAGCAGTACTTC,CASSLGTGVGEQYF
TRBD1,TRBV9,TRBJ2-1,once,TGTGCCAGCAGCGTAGATGGGACAGGGGGCTACAATGAGCAGTTCTTC,CASSVDGTGGYNEQFF
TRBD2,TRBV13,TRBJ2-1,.,TGTGCCAGCAGCTCTCGGACTAGCGGAGTCTCCTACAATGAGCAGTTCTTC,CASSSRTSGVSYNEQFF
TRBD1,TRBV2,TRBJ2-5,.,TGTGCCAGCCCGGGACAGGTCGGAGAGACCCAGTACTTC,CASPGQVGETQYF